Here is one T cell receptor (beta chain) with its context. Time point meaning: after trial treatment. Noted treatment: LDRT plus nivolumab, ipilimumab, low-dose cyclophosphamide and aspirin (RACIN trial). First-strand cDNA relied on TRAV- and TRBV-specific primers spanning alpha and beta chains. PCR amplification of the TCRs was performed with Phusion for 20 PCR cycles, and it relied on a constant-region primer together with a V-primer adapter. A single record per CDR3 protein comes from TCRdb applying MiXCR to the reads. The sample holds 80,000 or so distinct CDR3 sequences; less than 20% are singletons and the top ten take approximately 1.5%. This entry comes from a study of low-dose radiotherapy and immunotherapy resistance in tumors. The wider study: Cohort 1 was treated with 0.5 Gy per fraction at 2-week intervals, amounting to 6.5 Gy overall. The regimen for patients comprised intravenous nivolumab 240 mg every two weeks plus intravenous ipilimumab 1 mg/kg every six weeks. Every day for four cycles from cycle 1 day 1, patients took 300 mg of oral aspirin.

The V end lost 5 bases, the J end lost 0 bases, and 10 bases lay between the germline ends. There are 14 residues in the CDR3. Germline V gene lookup returns CDR1 MNHEY and CDR2 SVGEGT. Source: PBMCs, taken after low-dose radiotherapy plus immunotherapy. The rearrangement joins TRBV6-2 or TRBV6-3 to TRBJ1-1; D unclear. This clonotype was obtained from a male donor with prostate cancer. CDR3 DNA: TGTGCCAGCAGTGTAAATGACCTGAACACTGAAGCTTTCTTT. Protein: CASSVNDLNTEAFF.